A single sample gave rise to the 30 T cell receptor beta chains below, sequenced in a study of blood T cell repertoires in COVID-19 (dated by TCRdb to the early 2020s). The protocol used for the library was the immunoSEQ multiplex PCR assay. What TCRdb holds here is the immuneACCESS table cut down to in-frame rearrangements. Part of the clones is not present; checked against another copy, under half of the missing clones reflect an unresolved V gene, and the others are unexplained. A total of approximately 310,000 clones appear in this sample, about nine tenths of them only once. Of the sample, 5% to 5.5% is held by the ten largest clones. Sequenced sample: PBMCs or T cells enriched from blood (not recorded which). The receptors were sampled from a man between 60 and 75 years old who had recovered from COVID-19.

The J gene is TRBJ1-4, the V gene TRBV2; D is perhaps TRBD1 (5 bases). The V gene's germline CDR1 is SNHLY and CDR2 FYNNEI. This CDR3 has 13 amino acids. The V gene lost 9 bases and the J gene lost 4 bases, with 12 bases spanning the gap. The CDR3 here is CASQGLNNEKLFF. The DNA of the CDR3 is TGTGCCAGTCAGGGCCTCAATAATGAAAAACTGTTTTTT.

The V gene is TRBV28, the J gene TRBJ1-4, with 7 nucleotides matching TRBD1. The V and J ends lost 8 bases and 2 bases, in that order; junction bases with no gene match: 26. The CDR3 sequence is 21 residues long. CDR1 is MDHEN, CDR2 SYDVKM, per germline. The CDR3 DNA is TGTGCCAGCGGCCCGGCGGGGACAGACAAATCTTTTTTCGTTACTAATGAAAAACTGTTTTTT. It specifies CASGPAGTDKSFFVTNEKLFF. The variable domain in full, completed from reference TRBV28 and TRBJ1-4, reads DVKVTQSSRYLVKRTGEKVFLECVQDMDHENMFWYRQDPGLGLRLIYFSYDVKMKEKGDIPEGYSVSREKKERFSLILESASTNQTSMYLCASGPAGTDKSFFVTNEKLFFGSGTQLSVL.

The J gene is TRBJ1-5, the V gene TRBV2; 8 nucleotides match TRBD1. V lost 5 bases, J lost 7 bases, and 7 bases stayed unmatched. The CDR3 has 14 residues. Germline CDR1 is SNHLY and CDR2 is FYNNEI. CDR3 sequence reads: CASSKDRVGQPQHF. The CDR3 bases are TGTGCCAGCAGTAAGGACAGGGTGGGCCAGCCCCAGCATTTT.

V usage is TRBV15 and J usage is TRBJ1-6; D is unresolved. Trimming pared 2 bases from V and 4 bases from J, leaving 9 bases between. The germline V gene has CDR1 LNHNV and CDR2 YYDKDF (reference sequence). The CDR3 extends over 15 amino acids. CDR3 residues: CATSRQIPYNSPLHF. In DNA, the CDR3 is TGTGCCACCAGCAGACAGATTCCTTATAATTCACCCCTCCACTTT.

Only a few counts were recorded for this clone. The chain recombines TRBV24-1 with TRBJ1-2; a weak D match, TRBD1 (6 bases). V was trimmed by 3 bases and J by 5 bases, leaving 12 bases between them. Germline CDR1 reads KGHDR; CDR2 reads SFDVKD. The CDR3 length is 14 residues. CDR3 protein: CATSDPWTAYGYTF. The CDR3, as DNA: TGTGCCACCAGTGATCCTTGGACAGCGTATGGCTACACCTTC.

The chain recombines TRBV4-1 with TRBJ2-1; 11 nucleotides match TRBD2. Per the germline V gene, CDR1 is MGHRA and CDR2 is YSYEKL. The V segment lost 3 bases and the J segment 6 bases; nucleotides outside the gene matches: 4. The CDR3 totals 15 residues. The CDR3 region is CASSQTGTSGNEQFF. The CDR3 nucleotides read TGCGCCAGCAGCCAGACCGGGACTAGCGGCAATGAGCAGTTCTTC.

About this clone: The same CDR3 arises from other DNA sequences in this sample as well. The chain employs TRBV7-3 and TRBJ2-1; 10 positions agree with TRBD2. The CDR3 contains 15 residues. Per the germline V gene, CDR1 is SGHTA and CDR2 is FQGTGA. J gave up 4 bases and V 5 bases, and 5 bases lay outside the gene matches. The CDR3 sequence is CASSPGLASYNEQFF. The CDR3 nucleotides read TGTGCCAGCAGCCCGGGACTAGCGAGTTACAATGAGCAGTTCTTC.

The rearrangement links TRBV28 to TRBJ2-7, with 10 bases aligning to TRBD2. The CDR3 runs 16 residues. Germline-derived CDR1 and CDR2 are MDHEN and SYDVKM. J lost 2 bases, V lost 5 bases, and 9 bases had no gene match. The CDR3 nucleotides read TGTGCCAGCAGTGAACCCGGGCTAGCGGGAGCCTACGAGCAGTACTTC. This encodes CASSEPGLAGAYEQYF.

The rearrangement uses TRBV9 and TRBJ2-7; 12 nucleotides agree with TRBD1. V lost 4 bases and J lost 6; bases outside the gene matches: 11. There are 16 residues in the CDR3. Germline loops: CDR1 SGDLS, CDR2 YYNGEE. CDR3 sequence: CASSSNTGTGGFEQYF. The CDR3 bases are TGTGCCAGCAGCTCCAACACCGGGACAGGGGGCTTCGAGCAGTACTTC.

V is TRBV27 and J is TRBJ2-1; D is ambiguous. V lost 6 bases to trimming and J lost 15 bases, with 21 bases between them. The CDR3 length is 13 residues. Germline loops: CDR1 MNHEY, CDR2 SMNVEV (reference sequence). Here the CDR3 DNA reads TGTGCCAGCAGCAGCTCGACTCGTGTTTCTCTGTTCTTC. Protein: CASSSSTRVSLFF.

This clone came up a few times. The chain carries TRBV25-1 and TRBJ2-7, with D perhaps matching TRBD2 (6 bases). This CDR3 has 13 amino acids. Germline V lookup: CDR1 MGHDK, CDR2 SYGVNS. V was pared by 4 bases and J by 2 bases, with 9 bases between. CDR3 nucleotides: TGTGCCAGCAGTGGCGGGGCCACCTACGAGCAGTACTTC. Amino acid sequence: CASSGGATYEQYF.

In nucleotides, the CDR3 is TGTGCCACCAGTGATTTGAGGGGCCGGAACACCGGGGAGCTGTTTTTT. The encoded protein is CATSDLRGRNTGELFF. The chain joins TRBV24-1 to TRBJ2-2; possible D gene TRBD1, 5 bases. CDR1 and CDR2 from the germline V gene are KGHDR and SFDVKD. The CDR3 is 16 residues long. V lost 0 bases and J 1 base, leaving 8 bases between the germline ends.

CDR3 residues: CASGQTHGQLNTEAFF. The CDR3 coding sequence is TGTGCTAGTGGCCAGACCCACGGACAGTTGAACACTGAAGCTTTCTTT. The genes are TRBV12-5 and TRBJ1-1; D may be TRBD1 (6 bases). V was cut by 6 bases and J by 0 bases, with 17 bases left in between. The germline V gene encodes CDR1 LGHNT and CDR2 FRNRAP. The length of the CDR3 is 16 residues.

V gene TRBV7-9 combines with J gene TRBJ2-1; 12 bases are shared with TRBD2. The trim removed 2 bases at V and 7 bases at J, leaving 9 bases unmatched. This CDR3 has 17 amino acids. Germline V gene data show CDR1 as SEHNR and CDR2 as FQNEAQ (reference sequence). Here the CDR3 DNA reads TGTGCCAGCAGCTTAACCCTTCTAGCGGGAGGGCTGAATGAGCAGTTCTTC. It codes for CASSLTLLAGGLNEQFF.

In this sample, this clone turned up once. The chain couples TRBV7-2 to TRBJ2-1; 9 nucleotides match TRBD2. This CDR3 region has 15 residues. The V and J ends lost 3 bases and 7 bases, in that order; junction bases with no gene match: 7. Germline V gene data show CDR1 as SGHTA and CDR2 as FQGNSA. CDR3 sequence: CASSLGLAEGNEQFF. The CDR3, as DNA: TGTGCCAGCAGCTTGGGACTAGCAGAGGGTAATGAGCAGTTCTTC.

The chain couples TRBV7-9 to TRBJ1-5; D ambiguous. V shed 5 bases and J shed 6 bases, with 8 bases lying between them. Germline CDR1 and CDR2: SEHNR and FQNEAQ (reference sequence). The CDR3 loop spans 12 amino acids. The CDR3 nucleotides are TGTGCCAGCAGCGAGCACAGTCAGCCCCAGCATTTT. It specifies CASSEHSQPQHF.

The gene calls are TRBV14 and TRBJ2-7; 10 nucleotides match TRBD2. V gave up 1 base and J gave up 2 bases; unmatched junction bases: 20. This CDR3 has 21 amino acids. CDR1 is SGHDN, CDR2 FVKESK, per germline. In DNA, the CDR3 is TGTGCCAGCAGCCAAGTTAAAGGGGGCGCGGTTGAAAGCGGGAGGGCCTACGAGCAGTACTTC. Residues: CASSQVKGGAVESGRAYEQYF.

The chain uses TRBV30 and TRBJ2-5; TRBD1 aligns across 10 bases. The V gene end was trimmed by 2 bases and the J gene end by 5 bases; junction bases not matched to a gene: 17. This CDR3 contains 18 residues. Germline V lookup: CDR1 GTSNPN, CDR2 SVGIG (reference sequence). In DNA form, the CDR3 reads TGTGCCTGGAGTCCTTCCGGGACAGGGGTTCCAGATACGGAGACCCAGTACTTC. Residues: CAWSPSGTGVPDTETQYF. Based on the CDR3 plus reference TRBV30 and TRBJ2-5, the full variable domain is SQTIHQWPATLVQPVGSPLSLECTVEGTSNPNLYWYRQAAGRGLQLLFYSVGIGQISSEVPQNLSASRPQDRQFILSSKKLLLSDSGFYLCAWSPSGTGVPDTETQYFGPGTRLLVL.

The J gene is TRBJ2-4, the V gene TRBV28; TRBD1 is a possible D gene (5 bases). The CDR3 totals 16 residues. The V gene lost 6 bases and the J gene lost 0 bases, with 15 bases spanning the gap. Germline V gene sequence: CDR1 MDHEN, CDR2 SYDVKM. CDR3 sequence: CASRYSGIIAKNIQYF. CDR3 in DNA: TGTGCCAGCAGATATTCAGGGATCATAGCCAAAAACATTCAGTACTTC.

The count of this clone is one. This chain uses TRBV5-4 with TRBJ2-5; tentatively, D is TRBD1 or TRBD2 (12 bases each). Trimming took off 4 bases at V and 5 bases at J, with 30 bases between the two ends. The CDR3 is made up of 19 amino acids. Germline loops: CDR1 SGHNT, CDR2 YYREEE (reference sequence). CDR3 residues: CASSIRDRGRTSGRETQYF. As DNA, the CDR3 is TGTGCCAGCAGCATCCGGGACAGGGGGCGCACTAGCGGGAGGGAGACCCAGTACTTC.

The chain uses TRBV24-1 and TRBJ2-1; TRBD2 agrees at 13 bases. The CDR3 runs 16 residues. Germline trimming cut 4 bases from V and 7 bases from J; bases unmatched to any gene: 6. CDR1 is KGHDR and CDR2 is SFDVKD in the germline V gene. The CDR3 nucleotides are TGTGCCACCAGTGACTCCGGACTAGCGGGAGTGAATGAGCAGTTCTTC. As protein: CATSDSGLAGVNEQFF.

V and J are TRBV11-2 and TRBJ2-3; the match to TRBD2 covers 11 bases. The V gene end was trimmed by 0 bases and the J gene end by 4 bases; junction bases not matched to a gene: 0. The CDR3 runs 15 residues. The germline V gene has CDR1 SGHAT and CDR2 FQNNGV. The CDR3 nucleotides are TGTGCCAGCAGCTTAGAACTAGCGGGAGCAGATACGCAGTATTTT. Its protein is CASSLELAGADTQYF.

The CDR3 sequence is CSVEDIAGGVHNEQFF. The CDR3, as DNA: TGCAGCGTTGAAGATATTGCGGGAGGGGTCCACAATGAGCAGTTCTTC. J is TRBJ2-1 and V is TRBV29-1, with 9 nucleotides matching TRBD2. Germline CDR1 and CDR2: SQVTM and ANQGSEA. The CDR3 spans 16 residues. The J segment lost 5 bases and the V segment lost 0 bases, leaving 8 bases of the junction unmatched.

J is TRBJ2-6 and V is TRBV4-1; possibly TRBD2 for D (6 bases). The germline gives CDR1 MGHRA, CDR2 YSYEKL. V lost 0 bases and J 0 bases, leaving 9 bases between the germline ends. This CDR3 has 17 residues. The CDR3 DNA sequence: TGCGCCAGCAGCCAAGATCGGAGGGTCTCTGGGGCCAACGTCCTGACTTTC. Translating it yields CASSQDRRVSGANVLTF.

The rearrangement uses TRBV11-1 and TRBJ1-2, with D unresolved. The V gene lost 5 bases and the J gene lost 4 bases, with 11 bases spanning the gap. The CDR3 runs to 13 residues. CDR1 and CDR2 (germline): SGHAT, FQDESV (reference sequence). The CDR3 coding sequence is TGTGCCAGCAGCCCTGACACCCCCTATGGCTACACCTTC. This codes for CASSPDTPYGYTF.

The chain joins TRBV6-2 or TRBV6-3 to TRBJ2-5; 9 nucleotides align to TRBD2. Germline V CDR1 and CDR2: MNHEY, SVGEGT. J lost 6 bases, V lost 2 bases, and 7 bases had no gene match. The CDR3 is 15 amino acids. The DNA of the CDR3 is TGTGCCAGCAGTTACCGGCGGGAGGGCCGGCAGACCCAGTACTTC. Protein product: CASSYRREGRQTQYF.

This clone is a singleton in its sample. The V call is TRBV19, the J call TRBJ2-7; the match to TRBD2 covers 8 bases. Germline values: CDR1 LNHDA, CDR2 SQIVND (reference sequence). V was pared by 4 bases and J by 5 bases, with 31 bases of the junction left unmatched. The CDR3 runs to 22 residues. The CDR3 here is CASSKGTGLWERREVTWDEQYF. DNA of the CDR3: TGTGCCAGTAGTAAAGGGACCGGATTGTGGGAGAGGCGGGAGGTTACGTGGGACGAGCAGTACTTC.

The chain couples TRBV7-6 to TRBJ1-2; tentative D call: TRBD1 (5 bases). Germline CDR1 SGHVS, CDR2 FNYEAQ. Trimming took 5 bases from V and 7 from J, leaving 8 bases between them. The CDR3 is 11 residues long. The chain's CDR3 is CASSVRVGYTF. CDR3 nucleotides: TGTGCCAGCAGCGTCAGGGTTGGCTACACCTTC.

CDR3 protein: CASRGPAVRYEQYF. In DNA, the CDR3 is TGTGCCAGCAGGGGGCCTGCAGTCCGCTACGAGCAGTACTTC. The chain uses TRBV6-4 and TRBJ2-7, with D perhaps TRBD1 (5 bases). CDR3 size: 14 residues. V lost 6 bases to trimming and J lost 3 bases, with 15 bases between them. Germline-derived CDR1 and CDR2 are MRHNA and SNTAGT.

The rearrangement uses TRBV28 and TRBJ2-7; 13 positions match TRBD2. The CDR3 is 17 amino acids. V gave up 5 bases and J gave up 0 bases; unmatched junction bases: 7. Germline values: CDR1 MDHEN, CDR2 SYDVKM. For the CDR3, the DNA is TGTGCCAGCAGTGCACCGGGACTAGCGGGACGCTCCTACGAGCAGTACTTC. Amino acids: CASSAPGLAGRSYEQYF.